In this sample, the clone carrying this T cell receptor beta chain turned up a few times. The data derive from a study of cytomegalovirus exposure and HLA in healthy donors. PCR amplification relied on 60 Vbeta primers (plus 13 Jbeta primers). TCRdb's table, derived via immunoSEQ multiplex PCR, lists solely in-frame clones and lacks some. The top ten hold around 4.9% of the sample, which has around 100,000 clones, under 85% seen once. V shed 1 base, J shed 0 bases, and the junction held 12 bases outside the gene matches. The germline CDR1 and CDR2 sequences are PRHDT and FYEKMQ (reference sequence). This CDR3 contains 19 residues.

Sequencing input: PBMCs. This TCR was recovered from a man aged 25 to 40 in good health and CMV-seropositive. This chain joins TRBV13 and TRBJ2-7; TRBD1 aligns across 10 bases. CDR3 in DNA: TGTGCCAGCAGCTTAGAGGGGTTACGGACAGGGGGGTCCTCCTACGAGCAGTACTTC. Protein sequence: CASSLEGLRTGGSSYEQYF.